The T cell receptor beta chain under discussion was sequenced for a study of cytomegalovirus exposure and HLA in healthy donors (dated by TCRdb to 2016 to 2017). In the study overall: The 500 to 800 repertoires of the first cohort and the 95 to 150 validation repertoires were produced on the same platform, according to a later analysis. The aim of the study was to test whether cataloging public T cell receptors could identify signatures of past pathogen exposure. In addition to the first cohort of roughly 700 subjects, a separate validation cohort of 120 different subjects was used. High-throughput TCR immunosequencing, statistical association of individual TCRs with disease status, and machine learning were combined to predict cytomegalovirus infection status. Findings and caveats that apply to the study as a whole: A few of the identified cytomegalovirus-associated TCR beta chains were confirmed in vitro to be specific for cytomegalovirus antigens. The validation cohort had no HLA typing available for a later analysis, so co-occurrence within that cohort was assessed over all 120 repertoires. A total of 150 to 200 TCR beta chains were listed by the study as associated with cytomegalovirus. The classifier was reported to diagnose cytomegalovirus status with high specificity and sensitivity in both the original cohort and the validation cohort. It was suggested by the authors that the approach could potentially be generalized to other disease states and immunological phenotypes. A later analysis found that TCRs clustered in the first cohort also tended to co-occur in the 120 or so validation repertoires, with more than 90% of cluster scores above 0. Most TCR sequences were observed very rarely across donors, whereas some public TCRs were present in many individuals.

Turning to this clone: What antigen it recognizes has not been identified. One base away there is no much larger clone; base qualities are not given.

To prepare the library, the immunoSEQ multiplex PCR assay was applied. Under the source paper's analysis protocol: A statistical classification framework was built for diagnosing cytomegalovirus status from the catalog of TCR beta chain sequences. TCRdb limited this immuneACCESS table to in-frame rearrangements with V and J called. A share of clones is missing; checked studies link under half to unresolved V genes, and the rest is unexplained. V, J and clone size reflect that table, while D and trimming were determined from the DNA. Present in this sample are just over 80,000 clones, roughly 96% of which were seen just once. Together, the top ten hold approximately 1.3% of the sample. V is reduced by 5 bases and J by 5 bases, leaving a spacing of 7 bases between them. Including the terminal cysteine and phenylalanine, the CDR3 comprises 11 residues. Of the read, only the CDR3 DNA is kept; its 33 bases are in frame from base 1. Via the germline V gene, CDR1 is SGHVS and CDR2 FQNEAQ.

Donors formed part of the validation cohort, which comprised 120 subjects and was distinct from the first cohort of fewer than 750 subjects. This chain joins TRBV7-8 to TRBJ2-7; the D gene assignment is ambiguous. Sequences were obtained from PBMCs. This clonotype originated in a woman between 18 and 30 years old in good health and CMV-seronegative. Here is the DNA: TGTGCCAGCAGCCAACGCGACGAGCAGTACTTC. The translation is CASSQRDEQYF.